This T cell receptor beta chain comes out of a study of CD8+CD57+ T cells in acquired aplastic anemia. Whole-study context: DNA from sorted CD4+ and CD8+ cells averaged roughly 3.2 ug. CD4+ reads averaged around 10 million in healthy donors.

Genomic DNA templated the TCR beta VDJ and CDR3 profiling. Each CDR3 protein is one row after TCRdb ran MiXCR on the reads. The sample holds about 400,000 distinct CDR3 sequences, 55% to 75% seen once. The CDR3 covers 12 residues. In germline, CDR1 is DFQATT, CDR2 SNEGSKA (reference sequence). The V end lost 3 bases, the J end lost 1 base, and 6 bases lay between the germline ends. This clonotype was detected ten times or more. The origin of this receptor is a human donor in good health, serving as a control. J is TRBJ1-2 and V is TRBV20-1; D is unresolved. Sequenced sample: sorted CD4+, CD8+, or CD8+CD57+ T cells (not recorded which) from PBMCs. The chain's CDR3 is CSARPGNYGYTF. DNA of the CDR3: TGCAGTGCTAGGCCGGGTAACTATGGCTACACCTTC.